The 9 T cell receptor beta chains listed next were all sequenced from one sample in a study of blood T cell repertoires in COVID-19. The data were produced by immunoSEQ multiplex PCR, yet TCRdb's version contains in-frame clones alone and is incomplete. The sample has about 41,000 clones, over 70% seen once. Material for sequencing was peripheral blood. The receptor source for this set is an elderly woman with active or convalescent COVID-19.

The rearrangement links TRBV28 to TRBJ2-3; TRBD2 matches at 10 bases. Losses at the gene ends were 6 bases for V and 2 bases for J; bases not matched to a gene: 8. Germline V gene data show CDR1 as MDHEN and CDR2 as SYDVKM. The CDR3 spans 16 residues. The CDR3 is CASSPSLAGDTDTQYF. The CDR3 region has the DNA TGTGCCAGCAGCCCCTCCCTAGCGGGGGACACAGATACGCAGTATTTT.

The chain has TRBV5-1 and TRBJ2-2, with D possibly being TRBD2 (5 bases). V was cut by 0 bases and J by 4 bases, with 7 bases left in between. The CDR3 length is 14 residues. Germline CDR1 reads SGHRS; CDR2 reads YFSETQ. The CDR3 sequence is CASSLVGSTGELFF. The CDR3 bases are TGCGCCAGCAGCTTGGTAGGGAGCACCGGGGAGCTGTTTTTT.

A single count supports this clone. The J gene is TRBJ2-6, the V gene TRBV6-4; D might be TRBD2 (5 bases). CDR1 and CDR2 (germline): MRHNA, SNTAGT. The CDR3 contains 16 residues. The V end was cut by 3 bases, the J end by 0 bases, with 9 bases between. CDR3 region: CASSEGESSGANVLTF. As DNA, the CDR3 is TGTGCCAGCAGTGAGGGAGAATCCTCTGGGGCCAACGTCCTGACTTTC.

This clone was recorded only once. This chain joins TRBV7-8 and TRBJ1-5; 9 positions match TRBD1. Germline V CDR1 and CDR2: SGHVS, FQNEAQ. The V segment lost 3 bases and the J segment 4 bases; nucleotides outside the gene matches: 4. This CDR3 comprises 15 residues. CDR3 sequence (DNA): TGTGCCAGCAGCTTCCGGGACAGGGCTAATCAGCCCCAGCATTTT. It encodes CASSFRDRANQPQHF. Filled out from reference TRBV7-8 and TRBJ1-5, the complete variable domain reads GAGVSQSPRYKVAKRGQDVALRCDPISGHVSLFWYQQALGQGPEFLTYFQNEAQLDKSGLPSDRFFAERPEGSVSTLKIQRTQQEDSAVYLCASSFRDRANQPQHFGDGTRLSIL.

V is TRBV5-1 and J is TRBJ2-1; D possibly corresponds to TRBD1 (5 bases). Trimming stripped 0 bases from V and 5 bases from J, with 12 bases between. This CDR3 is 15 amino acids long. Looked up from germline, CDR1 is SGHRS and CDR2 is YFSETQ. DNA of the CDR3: TGCGCCAGCAGCTTGGGCCAGGGAATAAACAATGAGCAGTTCTTC. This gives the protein CASSLGQGINNEQFF.

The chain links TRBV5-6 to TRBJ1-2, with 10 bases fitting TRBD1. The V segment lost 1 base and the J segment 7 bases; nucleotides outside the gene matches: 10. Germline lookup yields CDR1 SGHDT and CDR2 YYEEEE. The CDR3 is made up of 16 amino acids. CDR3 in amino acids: CASSLWRDRGMGGYTF. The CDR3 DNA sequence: TGTGCCAGCAGCTTGTGGAGGGACAGGGGCATGGGTGGCTACACCTTC.

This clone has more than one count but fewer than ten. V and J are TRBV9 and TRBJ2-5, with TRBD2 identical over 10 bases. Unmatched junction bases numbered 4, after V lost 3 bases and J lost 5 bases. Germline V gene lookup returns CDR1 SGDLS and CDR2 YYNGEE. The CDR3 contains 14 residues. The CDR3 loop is CASSAGAGGETQYF. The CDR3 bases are TGTGCCAGCAGCGCGGGAGCGGGAGGGGAGACCCAGTACTTC.

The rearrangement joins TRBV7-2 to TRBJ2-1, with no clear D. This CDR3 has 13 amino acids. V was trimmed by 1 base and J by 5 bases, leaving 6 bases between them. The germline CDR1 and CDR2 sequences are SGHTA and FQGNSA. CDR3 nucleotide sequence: TGTGCCAGCAGCTTAGGTCAGGACAATGAGCAGTTCTTC. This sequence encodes CASSLGQDNEQFF. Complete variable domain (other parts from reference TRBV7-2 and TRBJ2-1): GAGVSQSPSNKVTEKGKDVELRCDPISGHTALYWYRQSLGQGLEFLIYFQGNSAPDKSGLPSDRFSAERTGGSVSTLTIQRTQQEDSAVYLCASSLGQDNEQFFGPGTRLTVL.

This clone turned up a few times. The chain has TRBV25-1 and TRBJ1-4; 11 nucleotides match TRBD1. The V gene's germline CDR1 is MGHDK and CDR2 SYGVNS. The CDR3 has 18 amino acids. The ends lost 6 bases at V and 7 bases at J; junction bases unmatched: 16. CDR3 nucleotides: TGTGCCAGCAGGAGTAACCCGGGACAGGGGGTGTCGAGTGAAAAACTGTTTTTT. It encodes CASRSNPGQGVSSEKLFF.